Below are 3 T cell receptor beta chains sequenced from a single sample in a study of control samples from healthy donors and cancer patients. Data came from immunoSEQ multiplex PCR; TCRdb stores just in-frame clones and leaves some out. The table has 15,000 to 20,000 clones, 86% seen once. The material sequenced was PBMCs. These TCRs come from a woman between 65 and 79 years old with colorectal cancer.

Only a few counts were recorded for this clone. V and J are TRBV7-2 and TRBJ1-3; no clear D. CDR1 and CDR2 from the germline V gene are SGHTA and FQGNSA. With 6 bases removed from V and 0 bases from J, the gap between germline ends came to 12 bases. This CDR3 is built from 15 residues. CDR3 sequence: CASSFSVSSGNTIYF. For the CDR3, the DNA is TGTGCCAGCAGTTTTTCCGTTAGCTCTGGAAACACCATATATTTT.

The chain has TRBV11-2 and TRBJ2-7, with TRBD2 matching 9 bases. V shed 1 base, J shed 11 bases, and the junction held 9 bases outside the gene matches. From germline, CDR1 is SGHAT and CDR2 FQNNGV. There are 14 residues in the CDR3. The chain's CDR3 is CASSLVRAGGDEYF. The CDR3 DNA is TGTGCCAGCAGCTTAGTTCGAGCGGGGGGCGACGAGTACTTC.

The V and J genes are TRBV2 and TRBJ1-2; 7 positions match TRBD1. This CDR3 is built from 13 residues. The germline gives CDR1 SNHLY, CDR2 FYNNEI. V shed 6 bases and J 2 bases; nucleotides not matched to a gene: 3. This CDR3 is CASSVTGNYGYTF. The CDR3 coding sequence is TGTGCCAGCAGCGTGACAGGGAACTATGGCTACACCTTC. Combining the CDR3 with reference TRBV2 and TRBJ1-2 gives the whole variable domain EPEVTQTPSHQVTQMGQEVILRCVPISNHLYFYWYRQILGQKVEFLVSFYNNEISEKSEIFDDQFSVERPDGSNFTLKIRSTKLEDSAMYFCASSVTGNYGYTFGSGTRLTVV.